This TCR beta chain was profiled in a study of shared clonotypes between healthy human individuals. Overall study context: Plates per donor: three CD4 naive, three CD4 memory, two CD8 naive, one CD8 memory. Overall study findings and caveats: Naive CD4 clonotype sharing across several donors was about 5%.

V was pared by 0 bases and J by 3 bases, with 6 bases of the junction left unmatched. Germline lookup yields CDR1 SGHRS and CDR2 YFSETQ. This CDR3 is 16 amino acids long. A note on this clone: What it recognizes is unknown.

This table comes from immunoSEQ multiplex PCR, and its TCRdb copy is limited to in-frame clones, with some not included. The sample lists a few million clones, about 92% seen once, with under 0.45% in the top ten. The chain employs TRBV5-1 and TRBJ2-7; 10 positions match TRBD2. Sequencing input: naive CD4+ T cells from PBMCs. The subset was: CD45RA+ positively selected. This clonotype was obtained from a man in his late teens or twenties in good health. Some clones in this sample may be carry-over from other donors' samples. CDR3 sequence (DNA): TGCGCCAGCAGCTTGGCGGCTAGCGGGAGCCTCTACGAGCAGTACTTC. Amino acids: CASSLAASGSLYEQYF.